The 15 T cell receptor beta chains below come from one sample, sequenced in a study of shared clonotypes between healthy human individuals (dated by TCRdb to the early 2020s). To prepare the library, the immunoSEQ multiplex PCR assay was applied. The source is immuneACCESS, and TCRdb retained only in-frame sequences with V and J called. Part of the clones is not carried over; for the studies checked, unresolved V genes explain less than half of this, and the remainder is unexplained. Recorded for this sample are 170,000 or so clones; 60% to 75% of them occurred a single time. About 10% of the sample belongs to the ten largest clones. Sequencing was done on a sample of memory CD4+ T cells sorted from blood. The sample's cell subset or site label, decoded: CD45RA-negative fraction. Receptors were obtained from a man aged 25-45 years in good health.

This chain uses TRBV5-1 with TRBJ1-1, with 7 bases that match TRBD1. Germline CDR1 is SGHRS and CDR2 is YFSETQ. The CDR3 is 13 amino acids. The V and J ends lost 4 bases and 0 bases, in that order; junction bases with no gene match: 0. The CDR3 nucleotides are TGCGCCAGCAGCGACAGGGTGAACACTGAAGCTTTCTTT. Its protein is CASSDRVNTEAFF.

The V gene is TRBV5-1, the J gene TRBJ2-2, with TRBD2 matching over 12 bases. The germline CDR1 and CDR2 sequences are SGHRS and YFSETQ. The CDR3 extends over 15 amino acids. V shed 3 bases and J 4 bases; nucleotides not matched to a gene: 1. The DNA for the CDR3 is TGCGCCAGCAGCTGGGGACTAGCGGGCACCGGGGAGCTGTTTTTT. Translation gives CASSWGLAGTGELFF.

This clone was recorded a few times. The V and J genes are TRBV11-2 and TRBJ2-5, with 9 bases aligning to TRBD2. CDR3 length: 15 amino acids. V dropped 6 bases and J dropped 4; count of bases not matched to a gene: 9. Looked up from germline, CDR1 is SGHAT and CDR2 is FQNNGV. The CDR3 protein is CASRPLRGRGETQYF. The CDR3 DNA follows: TGTGCCAGCAGACCTTTGCGCGGGAGGGGAGAGACCCAGTACTTC.

This sequence joins TRBV10-2 and TRBJ1-1; D call uncertain. The CDR3 covers 14 residues. From germline, CDR1 is WSHSY and CDR2 SAAADI. V shed 4 bases and J shed 2 bases, with 11 bases lying between them. The CDR3 DNA reads TGCGCCAGCAGTGGATTAGAGTTTAACACTGAAGCTTTCTTT. It codes for CASSGLEFNTEAFF.

V is TRBV7-9 and J is TRBJ2-1, with D possibly TRBD1 on 5 matching bases. CDR1 SEHNR and CDR2 FQNEAQ come from the germline V gene (reference sequence). The CDR3 has 14 residues. V was pared by 0 bases and J by 7 bases, with 10 bases between. The CDR3: CASSLAWAGNEQFF. CDR3 nucleotide sequence: TGTGCCAGCAGCTTAGCCTGGGCAGGGAATGAGCAGTTCTTC.

The sample holds one count of this clone. The V and J genes are TRBV13 and TRBJ2-7, with D possibly called TRBD1 or TRBD2 (5 bases each). Germline V lookup: CDR1 PRHDT, CDR2 FYEKMQ (reference sequence). This CDR3 region has 16 residues. V lost 3 bases and J lost 0, with 15 bases in between. The chain's CDR3 is CASSFGAGPNSYEQYF. The CDR3 DNA reads as TGTGCCAGCAGCTTCGGGGCAGGGCCCAACTCCTACGAGCAGTACTTC.

This rearrangement joins TRBV7-2 to TRBJ1-1; possible D gene TRBD1, 6 bases. V lost 1 base, J lost 0 bases, and 12 bases lay in between. The CDR3 consists of 16 residues. CDR1 is SGHTA, CDR2 FQGNSA, per germline. The CDR3 region has the DNA TGTGCCAGCAGCTTAGACCAGGGGCGATTGAACACTGAAGCTTTCTTT. It is translated as CASSLDQGRLNTEAFF.

Only a few counts were recorded for this clone. The chain has TRBV5-1 and TRBJ2-7, with D tentatively TRBD2 (6 bases). Germline lookup yields CDR1 SGHRS and CDR2 YFSETQ. This CDR3 region has 15 residues. V was cut by 4 bases and J by 2 bases, with 16 bases left in between. The CDR3 DNA reads TGCGCCAGCAGCAGGAGTGGGGGGATCGCCTACGAGCAGTACTTC. This encodes CASSRSGGIAYEQYF.

The chain links TRBV10-3 to TRBJ1-1; D is unclear. In germline, CDR1 is ENHRY, CDR2 SYGVKD. The length of the CDR3 is 13 residues. Between the trimmed V and J ends, which lost 6 bases and 3 bases, there was a span of 11 bases. In DNA, the CDR3 is TGTGCCATCAGGGTTAAGTTGGACACTGAAGCTTTCTTT. It encodes CAIRVKLDTEAFF.

The chain has TRBV7-8 and TRBJ1-5, with D maybe TRBD1 (5 bases). The CDR3 length is 16 residues. CDR1 is SGHVS and CDR2 is FQNEAQ in the germline V gene. V was pared by 0 bases and J by 6 bases, with 15 bases between. CDR3 sequence: CASSLASAGRVQPQHF. DNA for the CDR3: TGTGCCAGCAGCTTAGCGTCGGCAGGGAGGGTTCAGCCCCAGCATTTT.

The V call is TRBV2, the J call TRBJ1-2; maybe TRBD1 (6 bases). The CDR3 extends over 13 amino acids. CDR1 and CDR2 (germline): SNHLY, FYNNEI. V was trimmed by 7 bases and J by 0 bases, leaving 9 bases between them. The CDR3 DNA sequence: TGTGCCAGCAAACAGGGAGCTAACTATGGCTACACCTTC. It encodes CASKQGANYGYTF.

The chain carries TRBV15 and TRBJ2-1, with D perhaps matching TRBD1 (6 bases). The V gene lost 4 bases and the J gene lost 2 bases, with 9 bases spanning the gap. CDR3 length equals 14 residues. Per germline, CDR1 LNHNV and CDR2 YYDKDF (reference sequence). The DNA for the CDR3 is TGTGCCACCAGCAAGGGGGATACCTACAATGAGCAGTTCTTC. Translating it yields CATSKGDTYNEQFF.

The chain uses TRBV10-3 and TRBJ2-3; 9 bases match TRBD2. From germline, CDR1 is ENHRY and CDR2 SYGVKD. The CDR3 is made up of 15 amino acids. Trimming removed 4 bases from V and 1 base from J; junction bases left unmatched: 3. In DNA, the CDR3 is TGTGCCATCAGTGGGATAGCGGGAGGCACAGATACGCAGTATTTT. It yields the protein CAISGIAGGTDTQYF.

The rearrangement links TRBV7-9 to TRBJ1-4, with D unclear. The V gene lost 11 bases and the J gene lost 0 bases, with 4 bases spanning the gap. Per germline, CDR1 SEHNR and CDR2 FQNEAQ (reference sequence). This CDR3 has 11 residues. CDR3 residues: CAQATNEKLFF. The CDR3, as DNA: TGTGCCCAGGCAACTAATGAAAAACTGTTTTTT. The entire variable domain, with the rest obtained from reference TRBV7-9 and TRBJ1-4, is as follows: DTGVSQNPRHKITKRGQNVTFRCDPISEHNRLYWYRQTLGQGPEFLTYFQNEAQLEKSRLLSDRFSAERPKGSFSTLEIQRTEQGDSAMYLCAQATNEKLFFGSGTQLSVL.

The genes are TRBV10-3 and TRBJ2-5, with D possibly TRBD2 on 6 matching bases. Trimming removed 8 bases at V and 3 bases at J, with 19 bases between. CDR3 length equals 15 residues. Germline V lookup: CDR1 ENHRY, CDR2 SYGVKD. The CDR3 DNA is TGTGCCATCTCCGAGGGCGATGCGGGAAAAGAGACCCAGTACTTC. It translates to CAISEGDAGKETQYF.